The 10 T cell receptor beta chains below come from one sample, sequenced in a study of T-cell memory formation after mild COVID-19. A single record per CDR3 protein comes from TCRdb applying MiXCR to the 5' RACE reads. The data show some 190,000 distinct CDR3 sequences, 18% seen once. Sequenced: PBMCs or a T cell subset sorted from them (not recorded which). The receptors stem from an adult woman who had mild COVID-19 (a few samples of this study predate the infection). Cell type and time point are not known.

The V and J genes are TRBV12-3 or TRBV12-4 and TRBJ2-1; 12 nucleotides match TRBD2. Trimming cost V 4 bases and J 7 bases; bases outside gene matches: 5. The CDR3 loop spans 15 amino acids. The CDR3 spells CASSSRLAGANEQFF. CDR3 nucleotide sequence: TGTGCCAGCAGTTCACGACTAGCGGGAGCAAATGAGCAGTTCTTC.

This clonotype occurred a few times. This chain links TRBV7-9 with TRBJ2-1; 9 positions agree with TRBD2. Germline trimming cut 3 bases from V and 4 bases from J; bases unmatched to any gene: 4. Germline values: CDR1 SEHNR, CDR2 FQNEAQ (reference sequence). This CDR3 region has 15 residues. This CDR3 reads CASSLSGGPYNEQFF. In DNA form, the CDR3 reads TGTGCCAGCAGCTTGAGCGGGGGGCCTTACAATGAGCAGTTCTTC.

The chain has TRBV24-1 and TRBJ2-4; 7 nucleotides agree with TRBD2. Germline CDR1 KGHDR, CDR2 SFDVKD. CDR3 length: 16 residues. V lost 3 bases to trimming and J lost 6 bases; unmatched junction nucleotides: 10. The DNA for the CDR3 is TGTGCCACCAGTGATCCCGGACGGGGGGACGGAAACATTCAGTACTTC. Translated, it gives CATSDPGRGDGNIQYF.

This clonotype was counted only a few times. The V gene is TRBV5-1, the J gene TRBJ1-2; 7 positions agree with TRBD1. Germline V gives CDR1 SGHRS, CDR2 YFSETQ. CDR3 size: 15 residues. The V segment lost 4 bases and the J segment 3 bases; nucleotides outside the gene matches: 9. In DNA form, the CDR3 reads TGCGCCAGCAGCAGTACAGGGGAGTTCGACTATGGCTACACCTTC. It translates to CASSSTGEFDYGYTF.

This clonotype was observed a few times. The chain is built from TRBV9 and TRBJ2-1, with unresolved D. This CDR3 has 15 residues. CDR1 and CDR2 (germline): SGDLS, YYNGEE. V was pared by 0 bases and J by 8 bases, with 15 bases between. The CDR3, as DNA: TGTGCCAGCAGCGTAGGGAGCGTGGTGGCCCATGAGCAGTTCTTC. The encoded protein is CASSVGSVVAHEQFF.

The rearrangement links TRBV30 to TRBJ2-7; D ambiguous. The CDR3 contains 13 residues. Per germline, CDR1 GTSNPN and CDR2 SVGIG (reference sequence). The V and J ends lost 0 bases and 2 bases respectively, with 8 bases between them. This chain's CDR3 is CAWSVVGTYEQYF. Written as DNA, the CDR3 is TGTGCCTGGAGTGTTGTCGGAACCTACGAGCAGTACTTC.

Written as DNA, the CDR3 is TGCGCCAGCAGCGTAGGGGGCAGCACCTACAATGAGCAGTTCTTC. Residues: CASSVGGSTYNEQFF. V and J are TRBV5-1 and TRBJ2-1, with TRBD1 matching 7 bases. The ends lost 4 bases at V and 2 bases at J; junction bases unmatched: 6. The length of the CDR3 is 15 residues. Looked up from germline, CDR1 is SGHRS and CDR2 is YFSETQ.

This clonotype has a handful of counts. The chain has TRBV5-1 and TRBJ1-2, with 7 nucleotides matching TRBD1. Looked up from germline, CDR1 is SGHRS and CDR2 is YFSETQ. The V gene end was trimmed by 0 bases and the J gene end by 2 bases; junction bases not matched to a gene: 4. The length of the CDR3 is 15 residues. The CDR3 DNA reads as TGCGCCAGCAGCTTGGGACAGGGCTGGAACTATGGCTACACCTTC. Amino acid sequence: CASSLGQGWNYGYTF. The complete variable domain, with remaining parts taken from reference TRBV5-1 and TRBJ1-2, reads KAGVTQTPRYLIKTRGQQVTLSCSPISGHRSVSWYQQTPGQGLQFLFEYFSETQRNKGNFPGRFSGRQFSNSRSEMNVSTLELGDSALYLCASSLGQGWNYGYTFGSGTRLTVV.

This CDR3 reads CSAIIGGRNTIYF. The CDR3 DNA reads as TGCAGTGCTATCATCGGGGGTAGAAACACCATATATTTT. J is TRBJ1-3 and V is TRBV20-1; D possibly corresponds to TRBD1 (5 bases). Trimming pared 4 bases from V and 5 bases from J, leaving 12 bases between. Germline V CDR1 and CDR2: DFQATT, SNEGSKA (reference sequence). This CDR3 region has 13 residues.

In its sample, this clonotype was seen a few times. The chain recombines TRBV29-1 with TRBJ2-4; either TRBD1 or TRBD2 may fit D (6 bases each). The CDR3 has 14 residues. V shed 1 base and J shed 8 bases, with 15 bases lying between them. The V gene's germline CDR1 is SQVTM and CDR2 ANQGSEA. The CDR3 protein is CSVEVSERGDIQYF. The CDR3, as DNA: TGCAGCGTTGAAGTCAGTGAGAGGGGGGACATTCAGTACTTC.